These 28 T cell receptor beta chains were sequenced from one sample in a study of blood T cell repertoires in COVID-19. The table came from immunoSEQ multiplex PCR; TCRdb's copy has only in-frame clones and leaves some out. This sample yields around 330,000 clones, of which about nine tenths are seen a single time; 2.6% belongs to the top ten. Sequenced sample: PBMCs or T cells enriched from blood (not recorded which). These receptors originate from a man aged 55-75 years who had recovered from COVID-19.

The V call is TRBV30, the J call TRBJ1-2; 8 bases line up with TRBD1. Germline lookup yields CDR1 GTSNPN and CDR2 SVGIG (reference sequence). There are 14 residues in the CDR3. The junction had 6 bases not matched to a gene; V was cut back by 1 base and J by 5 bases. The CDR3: CAWSARTGIYGYTF. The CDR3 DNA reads TGTGCCTGGAGTGCCCGGACAGGGATTTATGGCTACACCTTC. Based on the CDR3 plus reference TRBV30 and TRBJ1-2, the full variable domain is SQTIHQWPATLVQPVGSPLSLECTVEGTSNPNLYWYRQAAGRGLQLLFYSVGIGQISSEVPQNLSASRPQDRQFILSSKKLLLSDSGFYLCAWSARTGIYGYTFGSGTRLTVV.

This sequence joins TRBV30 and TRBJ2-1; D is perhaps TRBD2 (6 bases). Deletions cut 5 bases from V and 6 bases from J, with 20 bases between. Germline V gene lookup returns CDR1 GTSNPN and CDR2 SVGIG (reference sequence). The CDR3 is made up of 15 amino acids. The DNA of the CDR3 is TGTGCCTGGGGACGGGGACTCCCCAAGCGCAATGAGCAGTTCTTC. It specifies CAWGRGLPKRNEQFF. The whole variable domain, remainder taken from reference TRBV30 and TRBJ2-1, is SQTIHQWPATLVQPVGSPLSLECTVEGTSNPNLYWYRQAAGRGLQLLFYSVGIGQISSEVPQNLSASRPQDRQFILSSKKLLLSDSGFYLCAWGRGLPKRNEQFFGPGTRLTVL.

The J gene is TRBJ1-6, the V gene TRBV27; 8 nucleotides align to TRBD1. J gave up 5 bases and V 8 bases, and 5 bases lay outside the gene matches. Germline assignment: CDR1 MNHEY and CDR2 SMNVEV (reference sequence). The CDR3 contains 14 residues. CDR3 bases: TGTGCCAGCGGGGTGACAGGGGATAATTCACCCCTCCACTTT. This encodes CASGVTGDNSPLHF.

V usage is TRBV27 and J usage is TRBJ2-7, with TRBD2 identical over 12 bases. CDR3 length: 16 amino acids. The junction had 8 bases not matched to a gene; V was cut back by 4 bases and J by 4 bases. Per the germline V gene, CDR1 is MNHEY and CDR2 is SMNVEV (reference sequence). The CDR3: CASSSRLAGDLYEQYF. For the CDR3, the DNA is TGTGCCAGCAGTTCCCGACTAGCGGGAGATCTTTACGAGCAGTACTTC.

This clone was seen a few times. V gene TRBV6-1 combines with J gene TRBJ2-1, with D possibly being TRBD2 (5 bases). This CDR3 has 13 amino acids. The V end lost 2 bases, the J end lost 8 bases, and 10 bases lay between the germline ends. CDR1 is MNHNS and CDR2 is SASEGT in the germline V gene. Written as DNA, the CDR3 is TGTGCCAGCAGTGAATTATTGGACTATGAGCAGTTCTTC. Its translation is CASSELLDYEQFF.

This CDR3 reads CASSPQGLADNEQFF. CDR3 bases: TGTGCCAGCAGCCCACAGGGACTAGCGGACAATGAGCAGTTCTTC. The rearrangement links TRBV7-3 to TRBJ2-1; 11 positions match TRBD2. CDR1 SGHTA and CDR2 FQGTGA come from the germline V gene. This CDR3 region has 15 residues. V was clipped by 5 bases and J by 5 bases; unmatched bases: 5.

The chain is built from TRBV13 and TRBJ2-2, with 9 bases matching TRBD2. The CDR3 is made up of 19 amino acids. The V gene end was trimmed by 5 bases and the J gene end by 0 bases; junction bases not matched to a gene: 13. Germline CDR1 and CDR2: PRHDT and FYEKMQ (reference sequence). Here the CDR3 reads CASSPLAGAGGPNTGELFF. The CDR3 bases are TGTGCCAGCAGCCCTCTGGCGGGGGCGGGAGGGCCGAACACCGGGGAGCTGTTTTTT.

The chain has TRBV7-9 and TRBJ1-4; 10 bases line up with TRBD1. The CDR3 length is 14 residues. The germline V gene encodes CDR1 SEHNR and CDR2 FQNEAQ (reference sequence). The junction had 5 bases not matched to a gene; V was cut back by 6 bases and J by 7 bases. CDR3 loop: CASRLTGGGEKLFF. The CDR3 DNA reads TGTGCCAGCAGATTGACAGGGGGCGGTGAAAAACTGTTTTTT.

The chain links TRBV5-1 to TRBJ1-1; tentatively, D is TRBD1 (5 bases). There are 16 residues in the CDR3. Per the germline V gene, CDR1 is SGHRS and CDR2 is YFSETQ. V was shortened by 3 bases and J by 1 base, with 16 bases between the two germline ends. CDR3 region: CASSSGSVSRNTEAFF. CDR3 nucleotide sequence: TGCGCCAGCAGCTCAGGGTCGGTAAGCCGGAACACTGAAGCTTTCTTT.

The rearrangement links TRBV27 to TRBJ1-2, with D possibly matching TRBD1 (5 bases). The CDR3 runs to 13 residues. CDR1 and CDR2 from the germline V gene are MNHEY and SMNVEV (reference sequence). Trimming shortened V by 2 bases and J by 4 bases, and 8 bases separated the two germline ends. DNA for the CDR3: TGTGCCAGCAGTTTAAAGGGGTCCTATGGCTACACCTTC. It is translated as CASSLKGSYGYTF.

This CDR3 reads CATRGGAYGYTF. CDR3 bases: TGTGCCACCAGAGGGGGCGCCTATGGCTACACCTTC. The chain uses TRBV15 and TRBJ1-2, with 7 bases matching TRBD1. The germline V gene has CDR1 LNHNV and CDR2 YYDKDF (reference sequence). The CDR3 runs to 12 residues. Trimming took 6 bases from V and 4 from J; bases not matched to a gene: 2. The complete variable domain, with remaining parts taken from reference TRBV15 and TRBJ1-2, reads DAMVIQNPRYQVTQFGKPVTLSCSQTLNHNVMYWYQQKSSQAPKLLFHYYDKDFNNEADTPDNFQSRRPNTSFCFLDIRSPGLGDTAMYLCATRGGAYGYTFGSGTRLTVV.

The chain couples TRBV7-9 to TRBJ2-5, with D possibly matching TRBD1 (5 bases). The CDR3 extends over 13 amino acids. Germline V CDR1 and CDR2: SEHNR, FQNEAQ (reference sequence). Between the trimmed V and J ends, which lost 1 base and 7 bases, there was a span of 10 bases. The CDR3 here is CASSLGAGWTQYF. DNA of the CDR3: TGTGCCAGCAGCTTAGGGGCAGGGTGGACCCAGTACTTC.

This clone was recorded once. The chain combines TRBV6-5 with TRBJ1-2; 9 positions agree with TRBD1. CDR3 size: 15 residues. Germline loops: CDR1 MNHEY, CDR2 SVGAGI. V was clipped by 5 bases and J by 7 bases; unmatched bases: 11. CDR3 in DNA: TGTGCCAGCAGTCCGATCCGGACAGGGGAGGGTGGCTACACCTTC. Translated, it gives CASSPIRTGEGGYTF.

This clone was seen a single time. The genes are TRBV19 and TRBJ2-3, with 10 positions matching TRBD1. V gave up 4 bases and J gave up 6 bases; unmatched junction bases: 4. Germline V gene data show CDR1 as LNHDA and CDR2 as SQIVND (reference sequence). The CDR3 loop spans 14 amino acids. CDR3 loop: CASSKGQGSDTQYF. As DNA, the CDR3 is TGTGCCAGTAGTAAGGGACAGGGGTCGGATACGCAGTATTTT.

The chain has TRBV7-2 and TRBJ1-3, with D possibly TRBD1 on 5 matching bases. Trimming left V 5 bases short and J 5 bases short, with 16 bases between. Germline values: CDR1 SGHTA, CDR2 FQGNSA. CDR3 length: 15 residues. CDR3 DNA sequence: TGTGCCAGCAGCCCGAGGCGCGGACAAAGAAACACCATATATTTT. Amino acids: CASSPRRGQRNTIYF.

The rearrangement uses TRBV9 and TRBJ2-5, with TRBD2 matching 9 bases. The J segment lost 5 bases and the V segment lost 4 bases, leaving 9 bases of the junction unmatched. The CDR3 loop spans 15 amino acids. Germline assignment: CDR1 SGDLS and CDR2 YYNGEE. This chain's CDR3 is CASSQSSGGRETQYF. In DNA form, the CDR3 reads TGTGCCAGCAGCCAATCAAGCGGGGGGCGGGAGACCCAGTACTTC.

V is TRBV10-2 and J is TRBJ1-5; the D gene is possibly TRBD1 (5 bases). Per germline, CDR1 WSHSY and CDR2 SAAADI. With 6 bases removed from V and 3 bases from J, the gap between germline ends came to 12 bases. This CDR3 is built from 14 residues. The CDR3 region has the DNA TGCGCCAGCAGACCGGACACCGTCAATCAGCCCCAGCATTTT. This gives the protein CASRPDTVNQPQHF.

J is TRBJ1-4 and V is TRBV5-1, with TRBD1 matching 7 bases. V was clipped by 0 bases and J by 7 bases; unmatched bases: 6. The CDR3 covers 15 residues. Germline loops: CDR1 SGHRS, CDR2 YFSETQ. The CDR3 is CASSLEAGGREKLFF. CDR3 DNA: TGCGCCAGCAGCTTGGAGGCAGGGGGACGTGAAAAACTGTTTTTT.

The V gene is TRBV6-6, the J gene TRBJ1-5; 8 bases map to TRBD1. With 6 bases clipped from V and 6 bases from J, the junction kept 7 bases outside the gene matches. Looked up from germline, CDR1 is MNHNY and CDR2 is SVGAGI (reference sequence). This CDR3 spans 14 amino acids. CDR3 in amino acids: CASSSGQGSQPQHF. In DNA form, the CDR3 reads TGTGCCAGCAGCTCTGGACAGGGAAGTCAGCCCCAGCATTTT.

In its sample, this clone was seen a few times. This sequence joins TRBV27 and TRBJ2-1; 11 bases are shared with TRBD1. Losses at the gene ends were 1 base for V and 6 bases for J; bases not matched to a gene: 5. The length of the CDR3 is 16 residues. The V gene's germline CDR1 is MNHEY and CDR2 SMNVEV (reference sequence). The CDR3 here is CASSLLGQGVLNEQFF. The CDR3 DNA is TGTGCCAGCAGTTTATTGGGACAGGGGGTTCTCAATGAGCAGTTCTTC.

The CDR3 reads CASSLGGQTGYTF. DNA of the CDR3: TGTGCCAGCAGCTTAGGAGGGCAGACCGGCTACACCTTC. This rearrangement joins TRBV7-9 to TRBJ1-2; no clear D. Per germline, CDR1 SEHNR and CDR2 FQNEAQ (reference sequence). This CDR3 has 13 amino acids. Trimming took off 1 base at V and 8 bases at J, with 11 bases between the two ends.

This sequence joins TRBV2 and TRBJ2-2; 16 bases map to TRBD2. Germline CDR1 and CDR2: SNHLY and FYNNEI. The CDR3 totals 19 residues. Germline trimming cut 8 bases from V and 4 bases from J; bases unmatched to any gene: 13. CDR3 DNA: TGTGCCAGCCGGGGGACTAGCGGGAGGGGACCCCCACCCACCGGGGAGCTGTTTTTT. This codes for CASRGTSGRGPPPTGELFF.

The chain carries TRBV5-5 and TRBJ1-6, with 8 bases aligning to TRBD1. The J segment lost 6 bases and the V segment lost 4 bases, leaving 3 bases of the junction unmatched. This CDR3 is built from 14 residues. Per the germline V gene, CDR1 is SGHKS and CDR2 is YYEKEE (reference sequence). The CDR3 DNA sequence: TGTGCCAGCAGCCGTGACAGGGGTAATTCACCCCTCCACTTT. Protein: CASSRDRGNSPLHF. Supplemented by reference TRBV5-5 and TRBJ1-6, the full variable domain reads DAGVTQSPTHLIKTRGQQVTLRCSPISGHKSVSWYQQVLGQGPQFIFQYYEKEERGRGNFPDRFSARQFPNYSSELNVNALLLGDSALYLCASSRDRGNSPLHFGNGTRLTVT.

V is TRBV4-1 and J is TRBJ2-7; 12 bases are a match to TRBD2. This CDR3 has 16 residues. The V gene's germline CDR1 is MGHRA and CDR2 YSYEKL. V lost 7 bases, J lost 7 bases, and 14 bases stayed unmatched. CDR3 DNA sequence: TGCGCCAGCACGCCAGGCCCGGGACTAGCGGGTATTGAGCAGTACTTC. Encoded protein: CASTPGPGLAGIEQYF.

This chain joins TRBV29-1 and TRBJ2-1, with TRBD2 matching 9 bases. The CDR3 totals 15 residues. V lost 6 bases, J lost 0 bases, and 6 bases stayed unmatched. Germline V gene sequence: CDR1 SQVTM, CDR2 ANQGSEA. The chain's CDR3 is CSVWASGASYNEQFF. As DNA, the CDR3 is TGCAGCGTATGGGCTAGCGGGGCCTCCTACAATGAGCAGTTCTTC.

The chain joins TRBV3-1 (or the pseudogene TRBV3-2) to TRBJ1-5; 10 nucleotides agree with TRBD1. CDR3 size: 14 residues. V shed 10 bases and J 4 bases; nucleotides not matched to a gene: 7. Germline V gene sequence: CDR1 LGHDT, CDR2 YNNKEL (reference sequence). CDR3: CAKGGTGENQPQHF. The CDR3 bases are TGTGCCAAAGGAGGGACAGGGGAAAATCAGCCCCAGCATTTT.

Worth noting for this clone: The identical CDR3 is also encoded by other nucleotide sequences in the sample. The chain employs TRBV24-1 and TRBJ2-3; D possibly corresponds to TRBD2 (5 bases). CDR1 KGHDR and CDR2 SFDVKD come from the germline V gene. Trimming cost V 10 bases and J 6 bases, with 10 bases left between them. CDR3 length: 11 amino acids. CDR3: CATSRGDTQYF. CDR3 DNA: TGTGCCACGAGTAGAGGGGATACGCAGTATTTT.

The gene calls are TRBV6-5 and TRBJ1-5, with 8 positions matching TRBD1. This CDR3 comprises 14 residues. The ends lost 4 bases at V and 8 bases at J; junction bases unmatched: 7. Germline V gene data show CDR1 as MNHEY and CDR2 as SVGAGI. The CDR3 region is CASSSAGGTKPQHF. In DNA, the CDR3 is TGTGCCAGCAGTTCTGCAGGGGGCACTAAGCCCCAGCATTTT.